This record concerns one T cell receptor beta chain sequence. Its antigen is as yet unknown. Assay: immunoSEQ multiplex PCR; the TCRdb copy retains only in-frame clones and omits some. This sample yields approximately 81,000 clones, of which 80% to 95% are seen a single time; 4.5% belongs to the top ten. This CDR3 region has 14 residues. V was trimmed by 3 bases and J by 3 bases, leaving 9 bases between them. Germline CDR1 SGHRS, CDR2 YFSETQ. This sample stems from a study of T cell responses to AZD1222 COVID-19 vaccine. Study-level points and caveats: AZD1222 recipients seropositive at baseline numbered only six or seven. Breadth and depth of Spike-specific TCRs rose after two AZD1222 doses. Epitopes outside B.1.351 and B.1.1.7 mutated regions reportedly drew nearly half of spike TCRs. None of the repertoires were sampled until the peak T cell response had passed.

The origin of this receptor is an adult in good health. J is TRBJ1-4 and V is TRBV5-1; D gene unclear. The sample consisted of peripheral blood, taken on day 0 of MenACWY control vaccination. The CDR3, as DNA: TGCGCCAGCAGCTCCGGGCGCCCTAATGAAAAACTGTTTTTT. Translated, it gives CASSSGRPNEKLFF.